The 24 T cell receptor beta chains below all came from one sample that was sequenced in a study of blood T cell repertoires in COVID-19. Data came from immunoSEQ multiplex PCR; TCRdb stores just in-frame clones and leaves some out. The profile shows 75,000 to 95,000 clones, 75% to 85% of them singletons. The sample consisted of peripheral blood. These receptor sequences come from a man in his sixties with COVID-19, enrolled during active disease.

The chain carries TRBV7-2 and TRBJ2-1; 15 bases are a match to TRBD2. Losses at the gene ends were 0 bases for V and 9 bases for J; bases not matched to a gene: 3. The germline V gene encodes CDR1 SGHTA and CDR2 FQGNSA. This CDR3 region has 16 residues. CDR3 in DNA: TGTGCCAGCAGCTTAGCCGGGACTAGCGGGAGGACTGAGCAGTTCTTC. This gives the protein CASSLAGTSGRTEQFF.

This clone was detected only a few times. The chain recombines TRBV7-2 with TRBJ1-5; tentative D call: TRBD1 (5 bases). The ends were cut back, 5 bases at V and 1 base at J, with 12 bases in the middle. Germline V CDR1 and CDR2: SGHTA, FQGNSA. The length of the CDR3 is 15 residues. CDR3 nucleotide sequence: TGTGCCAGCAGCCGCGGGGCCGGGAGCAATCAGCCCCAGCATTTT. Amino acids: CASSRGAGSNQPQHF.

The V gene is TRBV5-1, the J gene TRBJ2-1; 8 nucleotides align to TRBD1. The CDR3 extends over 15 amino acids. The V gene's germline CDR1 is SGHRS and CDR2 YFSETQ. J gave up 9 bases and V 3 bases, and 11 bases lay outside the gene matches. The CDR3 region has the DNA TGCGCCAGCAGCTCCGACAGGGGCCCCCTTGGTGAGCAGTTCTTC. Translation gives CASSSDRGPLGEQFF.

This clone occurred once. The gene calls are TRBV7-6 and TRBJ2-2; 9 nucleotides align to TRBD1. Looked up from germline, CDR1 is SGHVS and CDR2 is FNYEAQ. The J segment lost 5 bases and the V segment lost 7 bases, leaving 5 bases of the junction unmatched. CDR3 length equals 14 residues. The CDR3 DNA reads TGTGCCAGCAAGGACAGGGGAGGGACCGGGGAGCTGTTTTTT. This sequence encodes CASKDRGGTGELFF.

This chain uses TRBV7-9 with TRBJ1-2; D perhaps matches TRBD1 (5 bases). V gave up 3 bases and J gave up 6 bases, with 14 bases separating them. Per germline, CDR1 SEHNR and CDR2 FQNEAQ (reference sequence). The CDR3 sequence is 14 residues long. The CDR3 is CASSLGQGGNGYTF. CDR3 coding DNA: TGTGCCAGCAGCTTGGGTCAGGGTGGGAATGGCTACACCTTC.

This clone appeared a few times. The chain uses TRBV12-5 and TRBJ2-3, with D perhaps TRBD2 (6 bases). V dropped 4 bases and J dropped 2 bases, with 7 bases sitting between them. The V gene's germline CDR1 is LGHNT and CDR2 FRNRAP. The CDR3 is 13 amino acids. CDR3 nucleotides: TGTGCTAGTGGTTGGAGGGTCACAGATACGCAGTATTTT. Protein sequence: CASGWRVTDTQYF.

This chain links TRBV7-2 with TRBJ1-5; D possibly corresponds to TRBD1 (6 bases). V gave up 1 base and J gave up 7 bases, with 17 bases separating them. CDR1 and CDR2 from the germline V gene are SGHTA and FQGNSA. This CDR3 has 16 residues. The DNA of the CDR3 is TGTGCCAGCAGCTTAGAGTCGGGGGGCGCTTACCAGCCCCAGCATTTT. It is translated as CASSLESGGAYQPQHF.

The rearrangement links TRBV5-1 to TRBJ2-2, with 7 bases that match TRBD1. The V segment lost 4 bases and the J segment 13 bases; nucleotides outside the gene matches: 4. The CDR3 length is 11 residues. The germline V gene has CDR1 SGHRS and CDR2 YFSETQ. In nucleotides, the CDR3 is TGCGCCAGCAGCAAACAGGGGACGCTGTTTTTT. Its translation: CASSKQGTLFF. The variable domain in full, with the rest retrieved from reference TRBV5-1 and TRBJ2-2, is KAGVTQTPRYLIKTRGQQVTLSCSPISGHRSVSWYQQTPGQGLQFLFEYFSETQRNKGNFPGRFSGRQFSNSRSEMNVSTLELGDSALYLCASSKQGTLFFGEGSRLTVL.

The V gene is TRBV3-1 (or the pseudogene TRBV3-2), the J gene TRBJ1-2; D is undetermined. This CDR3 contains 14 residues. The germline V gene encodes CDR1 LGHDT and CDR2 YNNKEL (reference sequence). V lost 4 bases and J 6 bases, leaving 15 bases between the germline ends. The CDR3 DNA follows: TGTGCCAGCAGCCTTCTAGAGTCCTGGGATGGCTACACCTTC. It encodes CASSLLESWDGYTF.

The chain is built from TRBV29-1 and TRBJ2-1; D ambiguous. Per the germline V gene, CDR1 is SQVTM and CDR2 is ANQGSEA. The CDR3 is made up of 15 amino acids. Deletions cut 4 bases from V and 2 bases from J, with 15 bases between. The CDR3 loop reads CSVVVSPNTYNEQFF. CDR3 nucleotides: TGCAGCGTTGTGGTTAGTCCCAATACCTACAATGAGCAGTTCTTC.

The chain carries TRBV13 and TRBJ1-2, with 8 bases fitting TRBD1. J lost 4 bases, V lost 3 bases, and 4 bases had no gene match. Germline assignment: CDR1 PRHDT and CDR2 FYEKMQ (reference sequence). The CDR3 has 14 residues. The CDR3 loop reads CASSFQGATYGYTF. The DNA of the CDR3 is TGTGCCAGCAGCTTCCAGGGGGCTACCTATGGCTACACCTTC. The full variable domain, rest sourced from reference TRBV13 and TRBJ1-2, is AAGVIQSPRHLIKEKRETATLKCYPIPRHDTVYWYQQGPGQDPQFLISFYEKMQSDKGSIPDRFSAQQFSDYHSELNMSSLELGDSALYFCASSFQGATYGYTFGSGTRLTVV.

J is TRBJ2-7 and V is TRBV5-1, with D perhaps matching TRBD2 (5 bases). CDR1 is SGHRS and CDR2 is YFSETQ in the germline V gene. The CDR3 has 14 residues. With 4 bases removed from V and 2 bases from J, the gap between germline ends came to 13 bases. CDR3: CASSTGNIPYEQYF. The CDR3 DNA reads as TGCGCCAGCAGCACCGGGAATATTCCCTACGAGCAGTACTTC.

The V and J genes are TRBV7-9 and TRBJ2-7; tentatively, D is TRBD1 (7 bases). Trimming left V 3 bases short and J 7 bases short, with 19 bases between. Germline V gene sequence: CDR1 SEHNR, CDR2 FQNEAQ (reference sequence). The CDR3 contains 15 residues. Here the CDR3 reads CASSLTQGGSREQYF. The CDR3, as DNA: TGTGCCAGCAGCTTGACCCAGGGGGGAAGTAGGGAGCAGTACTTC.

The genes are TRBV29-1 and TRBJ1-4; TRBD1 might be the D (5 bases). CDR1 and CDR2 from the germline V gene are SQVTM and ANQGSEA. CDR3 length equals 14 residues. Trimming removed 5 bases from V and 0 bases from J, with 10 bases in between. CDR3 in DNA: TGCAGCGTTCCCTCGGGGGCAACTAATGAAAAACTGTTTTTT. Amino acids: CSVPSGATNEKLFF.

The CDR3 nucleotides read TGTGCCAGCAGCCCCCTGATTAGCGGAAACACCGGGGAGCTGTTTTTT. Translated: CASSPLISGNTGELFF. This chain connects TRBV7-9 to TRBJ2-2, with a tentative D call TRBD2 (6 bases). The germline V gene has CDR1 SEHNR and CDR2 FQNEAQ (reference sequence). V dropped 5 bases and J dropped 2 bases, with 15 bases sitting between them. There are 16 residues in the CDR3. The complete variable domain, with remaining parts taken from reference TRBV7-9 and TRBJ2-2, reads DTGVSQNPRHKITKRGQNVTFRCDPISEHNRLYWYRQTLGQGPEFLTYFQNEAQLEKSRLLSDRFSAERPKGSFSTLEIQRTEQGDSAMYLCASSPLISGNTGELFFGEGSRLTVL.

This sequence joins TRBV24-1 and TRBJ2-3; unclear D gene. The CDR3 length is 12 residues. V dropped 4 bases and J dropped 3 bases, with 4 bases sitting between them. Germline V gene sequence: CDR1 KGHDR, CDR2 SFDVKD. The CDR3 nucleotides read TGTGCCACCAGTGACTATACAGATACGCAGTATTTT. Encoded protein: CATSDYTDTQYF.

The chain carries TRBV7-8 and TRBJ1-3, with no clear D. V lost 4 bases to trimming and J lost 7 bases, with 17 bases between them. CDR1 SGHVS and CDR2 FQNEAQ come from the germline V gene. The CDR3 consists of 15 residues. CDR3 sequence reads: CASSSAGSPHNTIYF. CDR3 sequence (DNA): TGTGCCAGCAGCTCCGCGGGTTCACCGCATAACACCATATATTTT.

This clone was observed a single time. V is TRBV6-5 and J is TRBJ2-3; weak D call: TRBD1 (6 bases). V shed 9 bases and J shed 3 bases, with 16 bases lying between them. Germline V gene lookup returns CDR1 MNHEY and CDR2 SVGAGI. The CDR3 loop spans 14 amino acids. This CDR3 reads CASLTGPPTDTQYF. CDR3 bases: TGTGCCAGTTTGACAGGTCCCCCGACAGATACGCAGTATTTT.

The gene calls are TRBV4-2 and TRBJ2-1, with TRBD2 matching over 9 bases. The ends lost 3 bases at V and 0 bases at J; junction bases unmatched: 9. CDR3 size: 18 residues. Germline CDR1 LGHNA, CDR2 YNFKEQ. The CDR3 nucleotides are TGTGCCAGCAGCCACCCGGGACTAGCTCCGAGCTCCTACAATGAGCAGTTCTTC. Its protein is CASSHPGLAPSSYNEQFF.

The genes are TRBV10-3 and TRBJ2-3; D might be TRBD1 (8 bases). From germline, CDR1 is ENHRY and CDR2 SYGVKD. V shed 4 bases and J shed 3 bases, with 14 bases lying between them. The CDR3 covers 15 residues. CDR3 sequence: CAISGYRGGTDTQYF. Written as DNA, the CDR3 is TGTGCCATCAGTGGGTACAGGGGGGGGACAGATACGCAGTATTTT.

J is TRBJ2-4 and V is TRBV6-5; TRBD1 matches at 8 bases. Germline CDR1 reads MNHEY; CDR2 reads SVGAGI. After removal of 0 bases from V and 10 bases from J, the junction contained 8 bases not matched to a gene. The CDR3 is made up of 15 amino acids. The CDR3 protein is CASSYSRTGNSIQYF. CDR3 nucleotide sequence: TGTGCCAGCAGTTACTCACGGACAGGGAACAGTATTCAGTACTTC.

This chain links TRBV19 with TRBJ2-5; 9 bases match TRBD2. The V gene's germline CDR1 is LNHDA and CDR2 SQIVND (reference sequence). The CDR3 loop spans 17 amino acids. Trimming cost V 0 bases and J 1 base; bases outside gene matches: 6. As DNA, the CDR3 is TGTGCCAGTAGTATAGATCGGGTAGCGGGGGTCCAAGAGACCCAGTACTTC. Residues: CASSIDRVAGVQETQYF.

The CDR3 nucleotides read TGTGCCAGCAGCCTCGACAGGGGCTTTGGGGAGCTGTTTTTT. Translating it yields CASSLDRGFGELFF. The rearrangement links TRBV7-2 to TRBJ2-2, with 8 bases matching TRBD1. V shed 5 bases, J shed 8 bases, and the junction held 7 bases outside the gene matches. The germline CDR1 and CDR2 sequences are SGHTA and FQGNSA. The CDR3 is 14 amino acids.

The rearrangement joins TRBV5-1 to TRBJ2-2, with 9 bases that match TRBD1. Germline values: CDR1 SGHRS, CDR2 YFSETQ. The CDR3 covers 15 residues. The J segment lost 7 bases and the V segment lost 4 bases, leaving 8 bases of the junction unmatched. The chain's CDR3 is CASSPGQGRRGELFF. The CDR3 region has the DNA TGCGCCAGCAGCCCGGGACAGGGACGTCGCGGGGAGCTGTTTTTT.